This T cell receptor beta chain was identified in a study of long-term antiretroviral therapy in people with HIV. At the survey level, the v3.0 immunoSEQ assay was run. Profiled with immunoSEQ multiplex PCR; TCRdb holds only in-frame clones, not every one. Of roughly 29,000 clones listed, roughly 84% are singletons. This CDR3 region has 18 residues. Per germline, CDR1 SGHRS and CDR2 YFSETQ. With V trimmed by 4 bases and J by 2 bases, 14 bases remained unmatched. The sample here was unsorted PBMCs, taken 3 years after starting antiretroviral therapy. The chain combines TRBV5-1 with TRBJ1-4; 7 bases line up with TRBD1. The receptor was derived from a man aged 40-49 years with HIV. CDR3 region: CASSGIGTDHTTNEKLFF. CDR3 coding DNA: TGCGCCAGCAGCGGGATAGGGACAGATCACACCACTAATGAAAAACTGTTTTTT.